This T cell receptor beta chain was sequenced during a study of T cell responses to AZD1222 COVID-19 vaccine. Across the whole study: Pooling of second doses given at about 4 or about 12 weeks was done. Study-wide results and caveats: Spike-wide vaccine-associated CD4 TCRs dominated at 160-218 and 743-854. Donors in the cohort were predominantly white British and more often female, and clonal diversity was possibly underestimated.

Notes on this clone: Its target is unknown.

The V end lost 2 bases, the J end lost 2 bases, and 5 bases lay between the germline ends. This CDR3 is 13 amino acids long. Germline loops: CDR1 SGHDT, CDR2 YYEEEE. The protocol was immunoSEQ multiplex PCR, while the TCRdb copy is restricted to in-frame clones and leaves out a portion. The sample lists around 100,000 clones, around 89% seen once, with over 6.5% in the top ten. The sequence came from an adult in good health. The chain uses TRBV5-6 and TRBJ1-3; D unresolved. Sequenced material: peripheral blood, taken on day 0 of AZD1222 vaccination. The chain's CDR3 is CASSFPTGNTIYF. In nucleotides, the CDR3 is TGTGCCAGCAGCTTTCCAACTGGAAACACCATATATTTT.